One T cell receptor beta chain is described in this entry. This entry is derived from a study of blood T cell repertoires in COVID-19. The CDR3 loop spans 13 amino acids. Germline assignment: CDR1 ENHRY and CDR2 SYGVKD. The V gene lost 6 bases and the J gene lost 5 bases, with 11 bases spanning the gap. Some clones are missing from TCRdb's copy, which holds only in-frame ones; the method was immunoSEQ multiplex PCR. The sample lists a few hundred thousand clones, around 84% occurring once. This rearrangement joins TRBV10-3 to TRBJ1-5; unclear D gene. This clonotype originated in a woman older than 75 with active or convalescent COVID-19. Material: peripheral blood. The CDR3 DNA sequence: TGTGCCATCAGGGCGGGTGGGCATCAGCCCCAGCATTTT. This gives the protein CAIRAGGHQPQHF.